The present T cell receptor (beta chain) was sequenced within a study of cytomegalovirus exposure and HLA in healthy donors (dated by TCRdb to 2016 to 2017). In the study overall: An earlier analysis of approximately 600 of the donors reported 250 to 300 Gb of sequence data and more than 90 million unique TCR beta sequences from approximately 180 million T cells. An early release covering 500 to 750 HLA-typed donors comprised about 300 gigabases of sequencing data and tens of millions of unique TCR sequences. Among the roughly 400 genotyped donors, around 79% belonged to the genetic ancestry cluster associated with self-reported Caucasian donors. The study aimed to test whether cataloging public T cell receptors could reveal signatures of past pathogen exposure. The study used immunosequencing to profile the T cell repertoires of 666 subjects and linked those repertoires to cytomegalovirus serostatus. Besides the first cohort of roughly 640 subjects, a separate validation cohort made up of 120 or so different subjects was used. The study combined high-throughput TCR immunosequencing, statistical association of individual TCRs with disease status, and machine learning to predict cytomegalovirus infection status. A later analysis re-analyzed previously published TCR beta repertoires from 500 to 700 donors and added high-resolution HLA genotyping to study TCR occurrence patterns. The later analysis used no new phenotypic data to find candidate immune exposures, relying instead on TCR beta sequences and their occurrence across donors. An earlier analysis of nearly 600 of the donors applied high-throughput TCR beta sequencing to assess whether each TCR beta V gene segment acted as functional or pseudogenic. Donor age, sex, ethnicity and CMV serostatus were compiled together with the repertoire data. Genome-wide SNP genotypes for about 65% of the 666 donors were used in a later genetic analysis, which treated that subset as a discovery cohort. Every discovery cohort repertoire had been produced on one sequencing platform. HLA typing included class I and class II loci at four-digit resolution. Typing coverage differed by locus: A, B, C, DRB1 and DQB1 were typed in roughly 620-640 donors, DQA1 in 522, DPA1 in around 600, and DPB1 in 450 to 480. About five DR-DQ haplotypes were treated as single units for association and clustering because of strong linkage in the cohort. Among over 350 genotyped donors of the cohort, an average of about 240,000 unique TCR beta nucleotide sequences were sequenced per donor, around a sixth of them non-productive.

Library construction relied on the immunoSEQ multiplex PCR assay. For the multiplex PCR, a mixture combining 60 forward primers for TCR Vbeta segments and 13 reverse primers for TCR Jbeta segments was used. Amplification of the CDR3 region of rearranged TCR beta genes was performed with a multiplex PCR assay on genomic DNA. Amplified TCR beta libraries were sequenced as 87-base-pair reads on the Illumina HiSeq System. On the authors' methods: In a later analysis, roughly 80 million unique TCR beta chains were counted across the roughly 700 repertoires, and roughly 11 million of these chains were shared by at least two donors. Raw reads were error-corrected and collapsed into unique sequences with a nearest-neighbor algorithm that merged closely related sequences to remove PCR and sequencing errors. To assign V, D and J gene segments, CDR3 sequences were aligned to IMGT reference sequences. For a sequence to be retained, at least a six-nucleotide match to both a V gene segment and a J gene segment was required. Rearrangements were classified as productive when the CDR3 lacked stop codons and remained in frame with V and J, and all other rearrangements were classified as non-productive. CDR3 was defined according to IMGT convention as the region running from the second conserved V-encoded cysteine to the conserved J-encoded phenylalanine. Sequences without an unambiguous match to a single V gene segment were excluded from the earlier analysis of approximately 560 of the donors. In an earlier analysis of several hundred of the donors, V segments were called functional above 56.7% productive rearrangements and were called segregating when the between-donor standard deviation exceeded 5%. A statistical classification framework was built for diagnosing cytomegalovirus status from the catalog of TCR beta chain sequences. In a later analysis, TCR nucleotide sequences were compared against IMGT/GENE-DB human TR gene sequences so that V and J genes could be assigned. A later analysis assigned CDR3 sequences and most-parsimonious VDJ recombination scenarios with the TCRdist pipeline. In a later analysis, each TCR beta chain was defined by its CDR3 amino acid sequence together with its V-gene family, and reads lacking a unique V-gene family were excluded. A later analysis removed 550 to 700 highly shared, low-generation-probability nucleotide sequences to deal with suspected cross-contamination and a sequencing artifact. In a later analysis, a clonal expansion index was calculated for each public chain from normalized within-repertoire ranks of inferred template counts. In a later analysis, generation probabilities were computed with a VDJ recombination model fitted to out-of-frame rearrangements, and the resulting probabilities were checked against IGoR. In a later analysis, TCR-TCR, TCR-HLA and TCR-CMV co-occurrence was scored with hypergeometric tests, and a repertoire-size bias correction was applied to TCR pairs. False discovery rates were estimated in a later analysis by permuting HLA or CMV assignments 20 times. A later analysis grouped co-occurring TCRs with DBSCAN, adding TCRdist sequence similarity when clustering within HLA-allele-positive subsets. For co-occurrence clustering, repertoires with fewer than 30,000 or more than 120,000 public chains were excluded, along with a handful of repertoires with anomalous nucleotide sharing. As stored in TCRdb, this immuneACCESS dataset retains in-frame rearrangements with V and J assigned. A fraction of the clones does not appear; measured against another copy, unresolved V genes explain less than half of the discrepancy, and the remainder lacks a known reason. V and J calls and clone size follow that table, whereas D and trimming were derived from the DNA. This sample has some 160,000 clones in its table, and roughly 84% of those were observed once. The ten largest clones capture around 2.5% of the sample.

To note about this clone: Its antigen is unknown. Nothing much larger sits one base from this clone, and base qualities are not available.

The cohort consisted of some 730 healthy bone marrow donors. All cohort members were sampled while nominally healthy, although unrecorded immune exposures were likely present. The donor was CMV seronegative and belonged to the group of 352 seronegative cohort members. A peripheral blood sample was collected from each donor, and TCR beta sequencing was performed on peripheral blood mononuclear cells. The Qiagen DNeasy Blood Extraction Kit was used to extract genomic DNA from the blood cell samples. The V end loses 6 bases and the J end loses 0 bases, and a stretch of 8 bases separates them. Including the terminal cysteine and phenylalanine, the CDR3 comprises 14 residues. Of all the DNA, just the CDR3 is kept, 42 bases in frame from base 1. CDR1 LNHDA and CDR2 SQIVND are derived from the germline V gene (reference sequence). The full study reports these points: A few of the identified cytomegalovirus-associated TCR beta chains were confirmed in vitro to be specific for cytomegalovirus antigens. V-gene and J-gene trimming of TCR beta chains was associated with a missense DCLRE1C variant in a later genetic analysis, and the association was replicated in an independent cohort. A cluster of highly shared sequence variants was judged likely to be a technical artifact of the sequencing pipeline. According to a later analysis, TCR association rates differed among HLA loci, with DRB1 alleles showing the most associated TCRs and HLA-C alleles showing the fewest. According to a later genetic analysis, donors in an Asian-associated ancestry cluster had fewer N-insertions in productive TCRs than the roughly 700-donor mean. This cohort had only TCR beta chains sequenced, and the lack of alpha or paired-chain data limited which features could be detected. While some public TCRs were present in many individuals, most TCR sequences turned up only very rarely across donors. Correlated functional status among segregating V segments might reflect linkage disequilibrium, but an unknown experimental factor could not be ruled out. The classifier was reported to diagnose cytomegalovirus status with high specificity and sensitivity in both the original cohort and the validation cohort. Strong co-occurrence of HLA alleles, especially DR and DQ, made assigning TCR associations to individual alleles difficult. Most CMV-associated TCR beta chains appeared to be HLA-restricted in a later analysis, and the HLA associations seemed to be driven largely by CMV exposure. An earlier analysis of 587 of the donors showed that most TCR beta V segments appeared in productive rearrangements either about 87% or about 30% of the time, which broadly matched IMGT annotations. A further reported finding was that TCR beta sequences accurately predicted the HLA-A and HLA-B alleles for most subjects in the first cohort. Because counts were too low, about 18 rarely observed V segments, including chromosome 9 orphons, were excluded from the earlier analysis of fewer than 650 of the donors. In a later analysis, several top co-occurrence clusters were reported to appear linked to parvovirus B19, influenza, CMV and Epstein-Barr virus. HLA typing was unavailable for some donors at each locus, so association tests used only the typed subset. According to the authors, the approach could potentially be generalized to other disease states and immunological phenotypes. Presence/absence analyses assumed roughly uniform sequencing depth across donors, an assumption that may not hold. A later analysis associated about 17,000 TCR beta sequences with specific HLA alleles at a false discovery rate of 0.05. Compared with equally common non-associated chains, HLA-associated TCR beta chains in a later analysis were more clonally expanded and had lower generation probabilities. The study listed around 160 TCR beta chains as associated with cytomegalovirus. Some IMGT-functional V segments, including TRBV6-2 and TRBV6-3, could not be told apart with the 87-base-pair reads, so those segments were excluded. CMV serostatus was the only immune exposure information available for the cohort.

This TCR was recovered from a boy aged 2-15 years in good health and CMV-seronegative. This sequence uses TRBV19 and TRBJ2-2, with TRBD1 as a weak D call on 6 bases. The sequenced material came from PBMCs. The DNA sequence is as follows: TGTGCCAGTAGGGGACACTCGAACACCGGGGAGCTGTTTTTT. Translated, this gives CASRGHSNTGELFF.